This TCR beta chain stems from a study of shared clonotypes between healthy human individuals. General observations from the study: The study found lower generation probabilities in non-shared clonotypes than in those shared by all four donors. It was the few donors that limited the genetic and exposure-history diversity represented. Blood was the only sampled material, and tissue repertoires likely differ.

Original processing methods: Filtering differed, since immunoSEQ gave only junction sequences and no quality scores. The assay was immunoSEQ multiplex PCR, and TCRdb's table has in-frame clones only and misses some. For V, J and clone size, that table is used; D and trimming come from the DNA. The profile shows around 1,900,000 clones, just over 90% of them singletons. This clone was recorded only once. The antigen remains undetermined. In the naive CD8 group, cells lacked CD45RO and were positively selected for CCR7, so terminally differentiated effector memory CD45RA+ cells were left out. Material: naive CD8+ T cells from PBMCs. The TCR comes from a young man in good health. Some clones in this sample may be carry-over from other donors' samples.

The CDR3 reads CASSSPPGQGFNEQFF. In DNA, the CDR3 is TGTGCCAGCAGCTCGCCGCCGGGACAGGGTTTCAATGAGCAGTTCTTC. The J gene is TRBJ2-1, the V gene TRBV7-6; TRBD1 matches at 9 bases. The CDR3 totals 16 residues. Germline values: CDR1 SGHVS, CDR2 FNYEAQ. V was clipped by 4 bases and J by 6 bases; unmatched bases: 10.